This T cell receptor beta chain was observed in a study of Graves' ophthalmopathy and Graves' hyperthyroidism. Germline CDR1 and CDR2: KGHSH and LQKENI. V gave up 2 bases and J gave up 4 bases, with 11 bases separating them. The CDR3 sequence is 14 residues long. Amplification of TCR beta CDR3 regions used RNA transcripts. RT-PCR with HTBI primers came first, then second-round multiplex PCR. TCRdb analysed the multiplex PCR reads with MiXCR anew, one entry per CDR3 protein. This table has about 740,000 distinct CDR3 sequences, roughly 41% appearing once. This chain joins TRBV18 and TRBJ2-5; D not resolved. The material sequenced was peripheral blood. This TCR was recovered from an adult man with Graves' ophthalmopathy. CDR3 nucleotide sequence: TGTGCCAGCTCACCAGGGTGGGAAGGAGAGACCCAGTACTTC. Its protein product is CASSPGWEGETQYF.